Sequencing of this TCR beta chain was carried out in a study of blood T cells in healthy people across ages. This clonotype was recorded once. The authors ran a second PCR of 7 to 11 cycles using a sample-barcoded 5' primer and a J-beta primer mix. Each CDR3 protein gets one entry after TCRdb re-called the 5' RACE reads with MiXCR. The sample includes about a million distinct CDR3 sequences, under 50% seen only once; the top ten take about an eighth. CDR3 size: 15 residues. CDR1 and CDR2 (germline): KGHDR, SFDVKD. The sequence was collected from a man under 40 in good health. This chain links TRBV24-1 with TRBJ2-1; possible D gene TRBD2, 5 bases. The J call may be in error: the DNA end matches TRBJ2-7 better. What was sequenced was blood. The CDR3 bases are TGTGCCACCAGTGATTTGCTCTTAGAGGGCAATGAGCAGTACTTC. As protein: CATSDLLLEGNEQYF.